The clone carrying this T cell receptor (beta chain) was seen a few times. The ends lost 7 bases at V and 1 base at J; junction bases unmatched: 6. This CDR3 contains 15 residues. Germline CDR1 is SNHLY and CDR2 is FYNNEI. The data stem from a study of blood T cell repertoires in COVID-19. Source study methods: By means of reference gene primer amplification, nucleated cell counts were estimated. Libraries were prepared by immunoSEQ multiplex PCR; TCRdb keeps only in-frame clonotypes and omits some of them. V and J calls and clone size are those listed in that table; D and trimming were worked out from the DNA. The data contain about 40,000 clones, about nine tenths of them singletons.

This TCR was recovered from a woman over 75 with active COVID-19. Sequencing was carried out using peripheral blood. This chain connects TRBV2 to TRBJ2-5; 10 bases line up with TRBD1. CDR3 sequence reads: CASIRDRGFQETQYF. As DNA, the CDR3 is TGTGCCAGCATTCGGGACAGGGGATTCCAAGAGACCCAGTACTTC.